This T cell receptor (beta chain) was documented in a study of cytomegalovirus exposure and HLA in healthy donors (dated by TCRdb to 2016 to 2017). A note on the overall study: According to an earlier analysis of a few hundred of the donors, some 170 million T cells yielded 100 million or so unique TCR beta sequences and approximately 300 Gb of sequence data. Because of strong linkage in the cohort, a handful of DR-DQ haplotypes were treated as single units for association and clustering. In an earlier analysis of over 550 of the donors, high-throughput TCR beta sequencing was used to judge whether each TCR beta V gene segment behaved as functional or pseudogenic. In the later analysis, no new phenotypic data were used to find candidate immune exposures; instead, reliance was placed on TCR beta sequences and their occurrence across donors. The study aimed to test whether cataloging public T cell receptors could reveal signatures of past pathogen exposure. Of the 300 to 450 genotyped donors, roughly 80% were placed in the genetic ancestry cluster associated with self-reported Caucasian donors. Both class I and class II loci were covered by HLA typing, at four-digit resolution. Along with the approximately 620-subject first cohort, a separate validation cohort of about 110 different subjects was used. Donor age, sex, ethnicity and CMV serostatus were compiled alongside the repertoire data. An early release covering roughly 580 HLA-typed donors comprised approximately 300 gigabases of sequencing data and about 90 million unique TCR sequences. A later genetic analysis used genome-wide SNP genotypes for about 60% of the 666 donors, treating that subset as a discovery cohort. All discovery cohort repertoires had been generated on a single sequencing platform. Among roughly 400 genotyped donors of the cohort, an average of roughly 240,000 unique TCR beta nucleotide sequences were sequenced per donor, about a sixth of them non-productive. The number of donors typed differed by locus, with roughly 629-640 for A, B, C, DRB1 and DQB1, over 500 for DQA1, about 610 for DPA1, and about 450 for DPB1. The study profiled the T cell repertoires of under 850 subjects by immunosequencing and related them to cytomegalovirus serostatus. High-throughput TCR immunosequencing, statistical association of individual TCRs with disease status, and machine learning were combined to predict cytomegalovirus infection status. A later analysis re-examined previously published TCR beta repertoires from about 670 donors and added high-resolution HLA genotyping to investigate patterns of TCR occurrence.

To prepare the library, the immunoSEQ multiplex PCR assay was applied. The multiplex PCR relied on a mix of 60 forward primers for TCR Vbeta segments and 13 reverse primers for TCR Jbeta segments. The CDR3 region of rearranged TCR beta genes was amplified from genomic DNA by a multiplex PCR assay. On the Illumina HiSeq System, the amplified TCR beta libraries were sequenced as 87-base-pair reads. For the original study's pipeline: A later analysis counted approximately 76 million unique TCR beta chains across the 690 or so repertoires, and 9 million to 14 million of these chains were shared by at least two donors. To remove PCR and sequencing errors, raw reads were error-corrected and collapsed into unique sequences using a nearest-neighbor algorithm that merged closely related sequences. Alignment of CDR3 sequences to IMGT reference sequences was used to assign V, D and J gene segments. For a sequence to be retained, a match of at least six nucleotides was required to both a V gene segment and a J gene segment. Rearrangements were classified as productive when the CDR3 lacked stop codons and remained in frame with V and J, and all other rearrangements were classified as non-productive. Following IMGT convention, CDR3 was defined as the stretch from the second conserved V-encoded cysteine to the conserved J-encoded phenylalanine. Sequences without an unambiguous match to a single V gene segment were excluded from the earlier analysis of 587 of the donors. An earlier analysis of under 750 of the donors called V segments functional above 56.7% productive rearrangements and segregating when the between-donor standard deviation exceeded 5%. To diagnose cytomegalovirus status from the catalog of TCR beta chain sequences, a statistical classification framework was built. In a later analysis, TCR nucleotide sequences were compared against IMGT/GENE-DB human TR gene sequences so that V and J genes could be assigned. Using the TCRdist pipeline, a later analysis assigned CDR3 sequences along with most-parsimonious VDJ recombination scenarios. A later analysis defined each TCR beta chain by its CDR3 amino acid sequence plus V-gene family, and excluded reads lacking a unique V-gene family. In a later analysis, 450 to 600 highly shared, low-generation-probability nucleotide sequences were removed to address suspected cross-contamination and a sequencing artifact. In a later analysis, a clonal expansion index was calculated for each public chain from normalized within-repertoire ranks of inferred template counts. A later analysis computed generation probabilities with a VDJ recombination model fitted to out-of-frame rearrangements, and checked the results against IGoR. Hypergeometric tests were used in a later analysis to score TCR-TCR, TCR-HLA and TCR-CMV co-occurrence, with a repertoire-size bias correction applied to the TCR pairs. To estimate false discovery rates, a later analysis permuted the HLA or CMV assignments 20 times. In a later analysis, co-occurring TCRs were grouped using DBSCAN, and TCRdist sequence similarity was added for clustering within HLA-allele-positive subsets. Co-occurrence clustering excluded repertoires with fewer than 30,000 or more than 120,000 public chains, plus five with anomalous nucleotide sharing. TCRdb retrieved this table from immuneACCESS and kept in-frame rearrangements only. Not all clones are present; in checked studies, unresolved V genes account for under half, and no reason is known for the remainder. The V and J calls and clone size were taken over from that table, and D and trimming were inferred from the DNA. In this sample the table shows 150,000 to 200,000 clones, approximately 86% of which occur a single time. The top ten clonotypes cover approximately 0.98% of the sample.

The cohort comprised some 730 healthy bone marrow donors. Cohort members were all nominally healthy when sampled, although unrecorded immune exposures were likely present. The donor tested CMV seronegative, placing the donor among the 350 to 400 seronegative members of the cohort. Each donor provided a peripheral blood sample, and peripheral blood mononuclear cells were used for TCR beta sequencing. Genomic DNA extraction from the blood cell samples was performed with the Qiagen DNeasy Blood Extraction Kit. General study outcomes and caveats: According to a later genetic analysis, donors in an Asian-associated ancestry cluster had fewer N-insertions in productive TCRs than the roughly 660-donor mean. Most CMV-associated TCR beta chains appeared to be HLA-restricted in a later analysis, and the HLA associations seemed to be driven largely by CMV exposure. A few of the identified cytomegalovirus-associated TCR beta chains were confirmed in vitro to be specific for cytomegalovirus antigens. The classifier was reported to diagnose cytomegalovirus status with high specificity and sensitivity in both the original cohort and the validation cohort. When HLA alleles, especially DR and DQ, strongly co-occurred, TCR associations were difficult to assign to individual alleles. The authors suggested that the approach could potentially be extended to other disease states and immunological phenotypes. The study gave a list of some 150 TCR beta chains associated with cytomegalovirus. The only immune exposure information available for the cohort was CMV serostatus. Correlated functional status among segregating V segments might reflect linkage disequilibrium, but an unknown experimental factor could not be ruled out. Because HLA typing was missing for some donors at each locus, association tests included only the typed subset. Approximately 16 rarely observed V segments, including chromosome 9 orphons, were excluded from the earlier analysis of several hundred of the donors because counts were too low. Specific HLA alleles were associated with 16,951 TCR beta sequences at a false discovery rate of 0.05 in a later analysis. A cluster of highly shared sequence variants was judged likely to be a technical artifact of the sequencing pipeline. Compared with equally common non-associated chains, HLA-associated TCR beta chains in a later analysis were more clonally expanded and had lower generation probabilities. According to a later analysis, parvovirus B19, influenza, CMV and Epstein-Barr virus appeared linked to several top co-occurrence clusters. A later analysis found that TCR association rates varied across HLA loci, with DRB1 alleles showing the most associated TCRs and HLA-C alleles the fewest. In this cohort, only TCR beta chains were sequenced, and detectable features were limited by the absence of alpha or paired-chain data. A further reported finding was that TCR beta sequences accurately predicted the HLA-A and HLA-B alleles for most subjects in the first cohort. A later genetic analysis associated a missense DCLRE1C variant with V-gene and J-gene trimming of TCR beta chains, and an independent cohort replicated the association. Most TCR sequences were seen in very few donors, while some public TCRs were found in many individuals. Broadly in line with IMGT annotations, most TCR beta V segments showed up in productive rearrangements about 87% or about 30% of the time in an earlier analysis of roughly 590 of the donors. Presence/absence analyses assumed roughly uniform sequencing depth across donors, an assumption that may not hold.

This clone was seen just once. Its cognate antigen has yet to be identified. Base qualities are missing; no much larger clone stands one base away. This TCR came from a boy younger than 10 in good health and CMV-seronegative. The sequenced material came from PBMCs.

Read as DNA, the sequence is TGCGCCAGCAGCTCGGACAACAATGAGCAGTTCTTC. The encoded protein is CASSSDNNEQFF. The chain joins TRBV5-1 to TRBJ2-1, and perhaps TRBD1 as D gene, on 5 matching bases. The germline V gene supplies CDR1 SGHRS and CDR2 YFSETQ. At the junction V is shortened by 3 bases and J by 5 bases, with 6 bases in between. The CDR3, cysteine through phenylalanine, is 12 amino acids long. The kept DNA is CDR3 alone, 36 bases in frame from the first base.